This entry lists 24 T cell receptor beta chains sequenced from one sample in a study of cytomegalovirus exposure and HLA in healthy donors. The PCR had 60 Vbeta and 13 Jbeta primers. Profiled with immunoSEQ multiplex PCR; TCRdb holds only in-frame clones, not every one. Of hundreds of thousands of clones in the sample, approximately 85% were seen once. The sequenced sample consisted of PBMCs. Receptors were obtained from a girl aged 2 to 10 in good health and CMV-seronegative.

The rearrangement uses TRBV5-4 and TRBJ2-5; the D gene is possibly TRBD1 (6 bases). The end of the DNA is better explained by TRBJ2-7, so the J call may be wrong. Germline loops: CDR1 SGHNT, CDR2 YYREEE (reference sequence). CDR3 length: 14 residues. CDR3 DNA sequence: TGTGCCAGCAGTATGGACAGTAGCTCCTACGAGCAGTACTTC. As protein: CASSMDSSSYEQYF.

CDR3 DNA: TGTGCCAGCAGCCCCCCAGGTCAGCCCCAGCATTTT. It codes for CASSPPGQPQHF. This chain joins TRBV7-8 and TRBJ1-5; no definite D call. The CDR3 extends over 12 amino acids. The V and J ends lost 5 bases and 6 bases respectively, with 8 bases between them. Germline CDR1 SGHVS, CDR2 FQNEAQ.

CDR3 sequence: CASREQATQETQYF. For the CDR3, the DNA is TGTGCCAGCCGGGAGCAGGCGACCCAAGAGACCCAGTACTTC. The chain joins TRBV2 to TRBJ2-5, with D tentatively TRBD2 (6 bases). The CDR3 has 14 residues. V was clipped by 8 bases and J by 1 base, with 14 bases between them. Per the germline V gene, CDR1 is SNHLY and CDR2 is FYNNEI.

The DNA of the CDR3 is TGTGCCAGCAGCTTGATAGGGGGCAGGGGGCCCCGTGAAAACAATGAGCAGTTCTTC. This sequence encodes CASSLIGGRGPRENNEQFF. This chain uses TRBV7-3 with TRBJ2-1; TRBD1 matches 8 bases. J was trimmed by 5 bases and V by 3 bases; bases with no gene match: 18. Germline-derived CDR1 and CDR2 are SGHTA and FQGTGA. This CDR3 spans 19 amino acids.

The chain uses TRBV11-3 and TRBJ1-2, with D possibly being TRBD1 (5 bases). Germline V lookup: CDR1 SGHNT, CDR2 YENEEA. The CDR3 spans 16 residues. The V and J ends lost 2 bases and 5 bases respectively, with 18 bases between them. The CDR3 bases are TGTGCCAGCAGCTTATATAGCGGGTGGAGGGGTTATGGCTACACCTTC. It yields the protein CASSLYSGWRGYGYTF.

This chain joins TRBV30 and TRBJ2-5, with a weak D call TRBD1 (5 bases). V gave up 1 base and J gave up 0 bases, with 9 bases separating them. Germline V gene sequence: CDR1 GTSNPN, CDR2 SVGIG (reference sequence). The CDR3 extends over 14 amino acids. This CDR3 is CAWSGQLYQETQYF. CDR3 coding DNA: TGTGCCTGGAGTGGACAGTTGTACCAAGAGACCCAGTACTTC.

The V and J genes are TRBV4-1 and TRBJ1-1; D gene ambiguous. The CDR3 spans 14 residues. V was pared by 1 base and J by 4 bases, with 10 bases between. CDR1 and CDR2 (germline): MGHRA, YSYEKL. Here the CDR3 reads CASSQVLVGTEAFF. As DNA, the CDR3 is TGCGCCAGCAGCCAAGTCCTGGTCGGCACTGAAGCTTTCTTT.

The J gene is TRBJ2-1, the V gene TRBV2, with 11 bases that match TRBD2. The CDR3 contains 10 residues. J gave up 13 bases and V 8 bases, and 1 base lay outside the gene matches. Germline assignment: CDR1 SNHLY and CDR2 FYNNEI. As DNA, the CDR3 is TGTGCCAGCGGACTAGCGGGTCAGTTCTTC. Its translation is CASGLAGQFF.

The V gene is TRBV19, the J gene TRBJ1-2; D is unresolved. The CDR3 loop spans 16 amino acids. Germline V lookup: CDR1 LNHDA, CDR2 SQIVND (reference sequence). Trimming took 3 bases from V and 0 from J, leaving 14 bases between them. The CDR3 region has the DNA TGTGCCAGTAGTATGAGAGGTCACAAAGCTAACTATGGCTACACCTTC. Protein: CASSMRGHKANYGYTF. The full variable domain, rest sourced from reference TRBV19 and TRBJ1-2, is DGGITQSPKYLFRKEGQNVTLSCEQNLNHDAMYWYRQDPGQGLRLIYYSQIVNDFQKGDIAEGYSVSREKKESFPLTVTSAQKNPTAFYLCASSMRGHKANYGYTFGSGTRLTVV.

The rearrangement joins TRBV6-1 to TRBJ1-4; a possible D gene is TRBD1 (5 bases). V was cut by 7 bases and J by 2 bases, with 11 bases left in between. The germline V gene encodes CDR1 MNHNS and CDR2 SASEGT. CDR3 length equals 14 residues. In nucleotides, the CDR3 is TGTGCCAGCATGAGGACATATACTAATGAAAAACTGTTTTTT. The encoded protein is CASMRTYTNEKLFF.

The gene calls are TRBV30 and TRBJ1-1; D is ambiguous. With 5 bases removed from V and 1 base from J, the gap between germline ends came to 17 bases. The length of the CDR3 is 15 residues. Germline CDR1 and CDR2: GTSNPN and SVGIG (reference sequence). CDR3 coding DNA: TGTGCCTGGGACGGTTTTGGGGAGTCGAACACTGAAGCTTTCTTT. Protein: CAWDGFGESNTEAFF.

This clone was observed a handful of times. The chain carries TRBV6-5 and TRBJ2-1; TRBD2 aligns across 8 bases. Germline lookup yields CDR1 MNHEY and CDR2 SVGAGI. The CDR3 has 15 residues. V lost 6 bases, J lost 9 bases, and 13 bases stayed unmatched. The CDR3 sequence: CASSLAGLRVGEQFF. CDR3 DNA: TGTGCCAGCAGCCTAGCGGGCTTAAGGGTTGGTGAGCAGTTCTTC.

The CDR3 sequence is CASSEGPGPYEQYF. As DNA, the CDR3 is TGTGCCAGCAGCGAGGGCCCTGGGCCCTACGAGCAGTACTTC. The chain carries TRBV21-1 and TRBJ2-7; the listed D gene, TRBD2, was not tested against the DNA. TRBV21-1 is listed as a pseudogene. The CDR3 contains 14 residues.

This chain uses TRBV6-1 with TRBJ2-3, with D possibly matching TRBD1 (5 bases). CDR3 length: 14 amino acids. Trimming cost V 8 bases and J 1 base, with 13 bases left between them. Germline CDR1 and CDR2: MNHNS and SASEGT. CDR3 loop: CASAKGHGTDTQYF. In nucleotides, the CDR3 is TGTGCCAGCGCAAAGGGGCATGGCACAGATACGCAGTATTTT.

The V call is TRBV5-1, the J call TRBJ1-1; D call uncertain. The CDR3 has 13 residues. V was clipped by 0 bases and J by 7 bases, with 10 bases between them. Germline V gene lookup returns CDR1 SGHRS and CDR2 YFSETQ. In nucleotides, the CDR3 is TGCGCCAGCAGCTTGGACCAAGTCAGTGAAGCTTTCTTT. Residues: CASSLDQVSEAFF.

The chain links TRBV11-2 to TRBJ1-2; a weak D match, TRBD1 (5 bases). This CDR3 has 17 amino acids. The germline CDR1 and CDR2 sequences are SGHAT and FQNNGV. Trimming took off 1 base at V and 4 bases at J, with 19 bases between the two ends. Here the CDR3 reads CASSLAPGAGKVYGYTF. The DNA of the CDR3 is TGTGCCAGCAGCTTAGCCCCGGGTGCAGGGAAGGTCTATGGCTACACCTTC.

The CDR3 nucleotides are TGTGCCAGTAGCCCCGCCCAGGTCACTGAAGCTTTCTTT. It encodes CASSPAQVTEAFF. The chain joins TRBV19 to TRBJ1-1; D not certain. Trimming took off 6 bases at V and 4 bases at J, with 12 bases between the two ends. CDR1 and CDR2 (germline): LNHDA, SQIVND (reference sequence). The CDR3 sequence is 13 residues long.

V gene TRBV6-5 combines with J gene TRBJ2-3; 7 nucleotides agree with TRBD2. The CDR3 totals 14 residues. Germline V gives CDR1 MNHEY, CDR2 SVGAGI. V trimming: 7 bases; J trimming: 0 bases; junction bases outside the gene matches: 4. The CDR3 nucleotides read TGTGCCAGCATCTCTAGCGGAAGCACAGATACGCAGTATTTT. Encoded protein: CASISSGSTDTQYF.

V usage is TRBV7-9 and J usage is TRBJ1-1; unclear D gene. The CDR3 has 13 amino acids. Per germline, CDR1 SEHNR and CDR2 FQNEAQ (reference sequence). Trimming took 4 bases from V and 1 from J, leaving 7 bases between them. The CDR3 region is CASSSTSNTEAFF. CDR3 coding DNA: TGTGCCAGCAGCTCGACATCGAACACTGAAGCTTTCTTT.

The chain carries TRBV15 and TRBJ2-1; tentative D call: TRBD1 (5 bases). V was shortened by 4 bases and J by 4 bases, with 17 bases between the two germline ends. Per the germline V gene, CDR1 is LNHNV and CDR2 is YYDKDF (reference sequence). The CDR3 contains 16 residues. Here the CDR3 reads CATSIDQGTSYNEQFF. The CDR3 nucleotides are TGTGCCACCAGCATAGACCAGGGAACCTCATACAATGAGCAGTTCTTC.

This chain links TRBV19 with TRBJ2-7; TRBD2 aligns across 12 bases. Unmatched junction bases numbered 5, after V lost 2 bases and J lost 3 bases. Per the germline V gene, CDR1 is LNHDA and CDR2 is SQIVND (reference sequence). This CDR3 contains 16 residues. The CDR3 reads CASSIRSSGRDYEQYF. In DNA form, the CDR3 reads TGTGCCAGTAGTATACGGTCTAGCGGGAGGGACTACGAGCAGTACTTC.

The V and J genes are TRBV27 and TRBJ2-7, with 9 bases identical to TRBD1. The CDR3 runs to 15 residues. Germline CDR1 MNHEY, CDR2 SMNVEV (reference sequence). The junction had 13 bases not matched to a gene; V was cut back by 6 bases and J by 7 bases. CDR3 in DNA: TGTGCCAGCAGCCTAAGCCGGGACAGGGCAGGTGAGCAGTACTTC. Translating it yields CASSLSRDRAGEQYF.

The chain links TRBV7-3 to TRBJ2-5; the D is unclear. Germline loops: CDR1 SGHTA, CDR2 FQGTGA. V lost 0 bases and J 0 bases, leaving 2 bases between the germline ends. This CDR3 contains 13 residues. CDR3 in amino acids: CASSLTNQETQYF. Here the CDR3 DNA reads TGTGCCAGCAGCTTAACCAACCAAGAGACCCAGTACTTC.

The chain recombines TRBV6-1 with TRBJ2-7; D is possibly TRBD1 (7 bases). Looked up from germline, CDR1 is MNHNS and CDR2 is SASEGT. V was clipped by 2 bases and J by 3 bases, with 14 bases between them. The CDR3 covers 15 residues. The CDR3 bases are TGTGCCAGCAGTGAATACAGACAGGGACTCTACGAGCAGTACTTC. Amino acids: CASSEYRQGLYEQYF.